The next 24 T cell receptor beta chains were all read from a single sample in a study of Graves' ophthalmopathy and Graves' hyperthyroidism. For repertoire sequencing, the TCR beta CDR3 regions were amplified from RNA transcripts. First-round RT-PCR used HTBI primers; second-round multiplex PCR followed. TCRdb passed the multiplex PCR reads through MiXCR, listing each CDR3 protein once. The table records about 400,000 distinct CDR3 sequences, approximately 20% of them present only once. Sequenced sample: peripheral blood. The receptor set was obtained from a woman under 30 with Graves' ophthalmopathy.

This clonotype came up many times. The V call is TRBV6-2 or TRBV6-3, the J call TRBJ1-1; TRBD1 matches at 7 bases. V shed 6 bases, J shed 8 bases, and the junction held 9 bases outside the gene matches. The CDR3 extends over 13 amino acids. CDR1 is MNHEY and CDR2 is SVGEGT in the germline V gene. CDR3 nucleotides: TGTGCCAGCAGCGGTCCGGGACAGAAGGAAGCTTTCTTT. Encoded protein: CASSGPGQKEAFF.

At least ten counts were recorded for this clonotype. V usage is TRBV12-3 or TRBV12-4 and J usage is TRBJ2-3; TRBD2 might be the D (6 bases). V was pared by 4 bases and J by 3 bases, with 8 bases between. The CDR3 totals 13 residues. CDR3 sequence: CASSWDWTDTQYF. Written as DNA, the CDR3 is TGTGCCAGCAGTTGGGACTGGACAGATACGCAGTATTTT.

The chain joins TRBV28 to TRBJ1-1; possible D gene TRBD1, 5 bases. The V gene's germline CDR1 is MDHEN and CDR2 SYDVKM. There are 15 residues in the CDR3. V was pared by 0 bases and J by 3 bases, with 11 bases between. This chain's CDR3 is CASSLWRAGDTEAFF. The CDR3 DNA follows: TGTGCCAGCAGTTTATGGAGGGCGGGGGACACTGAAGCTTTCTTT.

This clonotype has at least ten counts. The chain is built from TRBV2 and TRBJ1-1; D is perhaps TRBD1 (5 bases). Germline values: CDR1 SNHLY, CDR2 FYNNEI. Between the trimmed V and J ends, which lost 2 bases and 11 bases, there was a span of 18 bases. This CDR3 is built from 14 residues. CDR3 loop: CASSEFRELIVAFF. CDR3 sequence (DNA): TGTGCCAGCAGTGAATTCAGGGAGCTAATCGTGGCTTTCTTT.

CDR3 in DNA: TGCAGCGTTGAGGGGGGAGTCCAAGAGACCCAGTACTTC. The encoded protein is CSVEGGVQETQYF. The rearrangement uses TRBV29-1 and TRBJ2-5; D might be TRBD2 (6 bases). CDR1 and CDR2 from the germline V gene are SQVTM and ANQGSEA. Between the trimmed V and J ends, which lost 3 bases and 1 base, there was a span of 9 bases. The CDR3 covers 13 residues.

Ten or more counts support this clonotype. The gene calls are TRBV19 and TRBJ1-1; D uncertain. This CDR3 has 14 amino acids. Germline CDR1 reads LNHDA; CDR2 reads SQIVND (reference sequence). Trimming removed 7 bases from V and 1 base from J, with 13 bases in between. The CDR3 is CASTLGRSNTEAFF. The DNA for the CDR3 is TGTGCCAGTACCCTCGGAAGGTCGAACACTGAAGCTTTCTTT.

Many counts were recorded for this clonotype. The V gene is TRBV10-1, the J gene TRBJ2-2, with D unclear. The CDR3 totals 14 residues. Germline-derived CDR1 and CDR2 are WNHNN and SYGVQD (reference sequence). Trimming cost V 4 bases and J 4 bases, with 10 bases left between them. Here the CDR3 DNA reads TGCGCCAGCAGTGTGAGGCCCGCCACCGGGGAGCTGTTTTTT. Its translation: CASSVRPATGELFF.

This clonotype has ten or more counts. The chain joins TRBV6-1 to TRBJ2-7; D gene unclear. V lost 4 bases and J lost 4, with 8 bases in between. Per the germline V gene, CDR1 is MNHNS and CDR2 is SASEGT. The CDR3 totals 12 residues. CDR3 sequence: CASSVHRYEQYF. The CDR3 DNA is TGTGCCAGCAGTGTCCATCGTTACGAGCAGTACTTC.

In its sample, this clonotype was seen many times. This chain joins TRBV6-2 or TRBV6-3 and TRBJ2-2; D unclear. Per germline, CDR1 MNHEY and CDR2 SVGEGT. The CDR3 contains 13 residues. The V gene lost 0 bases and the J gene lost 5 bases, with 4 bases spanning the gap. DNA of the CDR3: TGTGCCAGCAGTTACTCCCGGACCGGGGAGCTGTTTTTT. It codes for CASSYSRTGELFF.

This clonotype appeared many times. This sequence joins TRBV7-3 and TRBJ1-1; no reliable D call. The CDR3 is 13 amino acids. Between the trimmed V and J ends, which lost 4 bases and 1 base, there was a span of 7 bases. Germline-derived CDR1 and CDR2 are SGHTA and FQGTGA. The CDR3 DNA follows: TGTGCCAGCAGCTCACAGCAGAACACTGAAGCTTTCTTT. It encodes CASSSQQNTEAFF. Full variable domain (missing parts from reference TRBV7-3 and TRBJ1-1): GAGVSQTPSNKVTEKGKYVELRCDPISGHTALYWYRQSLGQGPEFLIYFQGTGAADDSGLPNDRFFAVRPEGSVSTLKIQRTERGDSAVYLCASSSQQNTEAFFGQGTRLTVV.

The chain carries TRBV5-1 and TRBJ2-7, with 8 bases lining up with TRBD1. Per germline, CDR1 SGHRS and CDR2 YFSETQ. This CDR3 is built from 15 residues. V dropped 4 bases and J dropped 4; count of bases not matched to a gene: 10. For the CDR3, the DNA is TGCGCCAGCAGCCCGGACAGGGTCCCTTTTTACGAGCAGTACTTC. It is translated as CASSPDRVPFYEQYF.

This clonotype was observed many times. The J gene is TRBJ2-7, the V gene TRBV30; 8 bases align to TRBD2. This CDR3 comprises 15 residues. V was clipped by 3 bases and J by 0 bases; unmatched bases: 7. Germline lookup yields CDR1 GTSNPN and CDR2 SVGIG (reference sequence). This CDR3 is CAWRFGGAGSYEQYF. The CDR3 region has the DNA TGTGCCTGGAGATTCGGGGGGGCAGGCTCCTACGAGCAGTACTTC.

This clonotype was observed at least ten times. V gene TRBV19 combines with J gene TRBJ2-6; D is possibly TRBD1 or TRBD2 (5 bases each). Germline CDR1 is LNHDA and CDR2 is SQIVND (reference sequence). The CDR3 length is 17 residues. V lost 7 bases and J 0 bases, leaving 16 bases between the germline ends. The CDR3 sequence is CASTPMGRSSGANVLTF. CDR3 DNA sequence: TGTGCCAGTACCCCGATGGGACGGAGCTCTGGGGCCAACGTCCTGACTTTC.

The rearrangement joins TRBV2 to TRBJ1-5, with TRBD1 as a possible D gene (5 bases). Germline V gives CDR1 SNHLY, CDR2 FYNNEI. Trimming stripped 4 bases from V and 2 bases from J, with 9 bases between. CDR3 length: 14 amino acids. The CDR3 region is CASSGGRGNQPQHF. Written as DNA, the CDR3 is TGTGCCAGCAGTGGCGGCAGGGGCAATCAGCCCCAGCATTTT.

The table lists this clonotype with many counts. The genes are TRBV4-3 and TRBJ2-2; the D is unclear. The V and J ends lost 4 bases and 7 bases respectively, with 16 bases between them. This CDR3 region has 15 residues. The germline gives CDR1 LGHNA, CDR2 YSLEER. The CDR3 nucleotides are TGCGCCAGCAGCCCCTCGGCTTCTTGGGACGGGGAGCTGTTTTTT. Residues: CASSPSASWDGELFF.

At least ten counts were recorded for this clonotype. The chain has TRBV6-6 and TRBJ1-6, with TRBD1 matching 9 bases. This CDR3 comprises 17 residues. V was pared by 3 bases and J by 7 bases, with 10 bases of the junction left unmatched. Germline V lookup: CDR1 MNHNY, CDR2 SVGAGI (reference sequence). Here the CDR3 DNA reads TGTGCCAGCAGTTATACCAATACAGGGGGCAAGAATTCACCCCTCCACTTT. Amino acid sequence: CASSYTNTGGKNSPLHF.

This clonotype has ten or more counts. The rearrangement joins TRBV29-1 to TRBJ2-7; tentatively, D is TRBD1 (5 bases). V lost 6 bases and J 5 bases, leaving 14 bases between the germline ends. The CDR3 spans 12 residues. Germline values: CDR1 SQVTM, CDR2 ANQGSEA. DNA of the CDR3: TGCAGCGTGGAGCAGGGTTTGGACGAGCAGTACTTC. Its protein product is CSVEQGLDEQYF.

This clonotype was picked up many times. The chain joins TRBV20-1 to TRBJ2-5; D call uncertain. CDR3 length equals 14 residues. The V end lost 0 bases, the J end lost 5 bases, and 13 bases lay between the germline ends. Germline V gene sequence: CDR1 DFQATT, CDR2 SNEGSKA (reference sequence). The CDR3 protein is CSARDLSPAETQYF. DNA of the CDR3: TGCAGTGCTAGAGATCTTTCTCCAGCGGAGACCCAGTACTTC.

With regard to this clonotype: Relative to the germline gene, one junction end is altered; a read error may explain this. The chain recombines TRBV4-1 with TRBJ2-5; D gene uncertain. CDR1 is MGHRA, CDR2 YSYEKL, per germline. This CDR3 is built from 14 residues. The CDR3 here is CASSLTGFQETRYF. The CDR3 DNA reads TGCGCCAGCAGCCTTACCGGGTTCCAGGAGACCCGGTACTTC.

This clonotype was observed many times. V gene TRBV6-2 or TRBV6-3 combines with J gene TRBJ1-1; 9 bases agree with TRBD1. V lost 8 bases to trimming and J lost 5 bases; unmatched junction nucleotides: 15. Germline CDR1 MNHEY, CDR2 SVGEGT. The CDR3 loop spans 16 amino acids. The CDR3 here is CASAPEVGQGRTEAFF. The CDR3 nucleotides are TGTGCCAGCGCCCCCGAGGTGGGACAGGGTAGGACTGAAGCTTTCTTT.

There are many counts of this clonotype. The chain links TRBV6-5 to TRBJ2-7, with 11 bases aligning to TRBD1. V gave up 5 bases and J gave up 3 bases; unmatched junction bases: 6. The CDR3 is made up of 15 amino acids. Germline V gene lookup returns CDR1 MNHEY and CDR2 SVGAGI. DNA of the CDR3: TGTGCCAGCAGTACCCGGGACAGGGGGTTCTACGAGCAGTACTTC. This encodes CASSTRDRGFYEQYF.

V usage is TRBV29-1 and J usage is TRBJ2-5; 7 nucleotides align to TRBD1. Trimming took 7 bases from V and 3 from J; bases not matched to a gene: 5. The CDR3 is made up of 12 amino acids. Germline CDR1 SQVTM, CDR2 ANQGSEA. CDR3 nucleotide sequence: TGCAGCGGAGGACAGGACGAAGAGACCCAGTACTTC. This encodes CSGGQDEETQYF.

This clonotype was picked up many times. The chain combines TRBV28 with TRBJ2-7; TRBD1 might be the D (5 bases). CDR1 MDHEN and CDR2 SYDVKM come from the germline V gene. The CDR3 runs to 14 residues. V lost 3 bases, J lost 5 bases, and 14 bases lay in between. CDR3 loop: CASSFPPRVDEQYF. DNA for the CDR3: TGTGCCAGCAGTTTCCCGCCCAGGGTCGACGAGCAGTACTTC.

This clonotype was seen repeatedly, ten times or more. The chain recombines TRBV28 with TRBJ2-7; TRBD2 aligns across 7 bases. Germline values: CDR1 MDHEN, CDR2 SYDVKM. V dropped 7 bases and J dropped 6; count of bases not matched to a gene: 12. The CDR3 totals 14 residues. Here the CDR3 DNA reads TGTGCCAGCACCCCGCAAGGGACTACAGCCGAGCAGTACTTC. Encoded protein: CASTPQGTTAEQYF.